This T cell receptor beta chain was identified during a study of CD8 T cells in ankylosing spondylitis. Study conclusions and caveats: Researchers reportedly found disease-linked clones significantly enriched in matched ankylosing spondylitis synovial fluid. Some motif variants had been reported before (in reactive arthritis synovial fluid and blood).

This clonotype appeared many times. No antigen is known for it. TCRdb processed the 5' RACE reads anew with MiXCR; each CDR3 protein has one entry. In the table there are about 250,000 distinct CDR3 sequences, over 9.5% of which are singletons. The CDR3 has 14 residues. Germline V gene sequence: CDR1 SGHVS, CDR2 FNYEAQ. Trimming took off 1 base at V and 7 bases at J, with 14 bases between the two ends. Sequenced material: blood, either unsorted or a sorted T cell fraction (not recorded which). This TCR was recovered from a male donor with ankylosing spondylitis or in good health (not recorded which). The chain is built from TRBV7-6 and TRBJ2-7; D is ambiguous. The CDR3 bases are TGTGCCAGCAGCTTAGGGGCGGATCCCCTGGAGCAGTACTTC. It codes for CASSLGADPLEQYF.